The clone carrying this TCR beta chain was seen only a few times. This sample is part of a study of shared clonotypes between healthy human individuals. Germline lookup yields CDR1 SGHAT and CDR2 FQNNGV. The CDR3 sequence is 17 residues long. Trimming stripped 1 base from V and 0 bases from J, with 13 bases between. The naive CD8 subset, CD45RO-negative cells positively selected for CCR7, excluded terminally differentiated effector memory CD45RA+ cells. The table came from immunoSEQ multiplex PCR; TCRdb's copy has only in-frame clones and leaves some out. The sample records more than 550,000 clones, 92% being singletons.

The chain uses TRBV11-2 and TRBJ2-1; perhaps TRBD2 as D (5 bases). The sequence derives from a man aged 30-40 years in good health. Source material: naive CD8+ T cells sorted from blood. DNA of the CDR3: TGTGCCAGCAGCTTAGTAGGAGGACGGACCTCCTACAATGAGCAGTTCTTC. It is translated as CASSLVGGRTSYNEQFF.